This is a list of T cell receptor beta chains from one sample in a study of OX40 agonist ivuxolimab in advanced cancers. Using immunoSEQ multiplex PCR, the repertoire was profiled, and TCRdb retains in-frame clones only, with some absent. Here the sample spans more than 60,000 clones, roughly nine tenths being singletons. Sequences were derived from CD4+ or CD8+ T cells sorted from blood, sampled in a trial of the OX40 agonist ivuxolimab. The origin of the receptors is an adult with an advanced solid tumor such as melanoma, head and neck, liver or kidney cancer. Both conserved end residues are trimmed from each CDR3. The size entry is marked missing in some rows and otherwise reads once, few, many or a size class.

abundance	v_gene	j_gene	CDR3aa
.	TRBV2	TRBJ2-7	ASSEEGREGYEQY
.	TRBV7-8	TRBJ1-5	ASSLWGQYSNQPQH
.	TRBV29-1	TRBJ1-4	SVEEQGGGATNEKLF
.	TRBV7-9	TRBJ2-3	ASSSPPGTDTQY
.	TRBV28	TRBJ2-7	ASSFRGTGRYEQY
.	TRBV4-1	TRBJ2-7	ASSQDPAAGDLGYEQY
.	TRBV6-1	TRBJ2-1	ASSVGGAYNEQF
.	TRBV7-9	TRBJ1-1	ASSYITGNTEAF
.	TRBV7-9	TRBJ2-2	ASSPSSGELF
.	TRBV9	TRBJ2-2	ASSDRQINTGELF
.	TRBV19	TRBJ1-4	ASSGTTAALVEKLF
.	TRBV29-1	TRBJ2-1	SPSLGTNNEQF
once	TRBV2	TRBJ2-1	ASVPRRSLNEQF
.	TRBV27	TRBJ2-7	ASSSTRGVGYEQY
.	TRBV27	TRBJ2-3	ASSLSNADTQY
.	TRBV27	TRBJ2-7	ASSYDRTTYEQY
.	TRBV5-4	TRBJ2-1	ASSPKSTVNNEQF
.	TRBV21-1	TRBJ2-7	ASSSTGIEQY
.	TRBV19	TRBJ1-5	ASSIQQGVNQPQH
.	TRBV27	TRBJ2-5	ASSSSEAHQETQY
.	TRBV7-9	TRBJ2-5	ASSSKRDPYQETQY
.	TRBV29-1	TRBJ2-7	SVEDRRGGYEQY
.	TRBV29-1	TRBJ2-1	SVEAGIASYNEQF
.	TRBV7-3	TRBJ2-1	ASSLRPYYNEQF
.	TRBV27	TRBJ2-3	ASSLSGLAPSTDTQY
.	TRBV27	TRBJ2-7	ASSLTTAANYEQY
.	TRBV27	TRBJ1-1	ASNKGQGAEAF
once	TRBV9	TRBJ2-1	ASSVGGRFNEQF
.	TRBV30	TRBJ1-2	AWTGTENYGYT
few	TRBV30	TRBJ2-5	AWSYLPGGTQY
.	TRBV4-1	TRBJ2-2	ASSQLPGANTGELF
.	TRBV27	TRBJ2-1	ASSFFLSYNEQF
.	TRBV29-1	TRBJ2-3	SVAGLAGVLTDTQY
.	TRBV15	TRBJ2-3	ATGGGYLTDTQY
.	TRBV30	TRBJ2-7	AWSVRSYEQY
.	TRBV13	TRBJ2-7	ASSLNSYEQY
.	TRBV13	TRBJ2-7	ASSLGTLTADPYEQY
.	TRBV27	TRBJ2-7	ASSFLSGGPDPEQY
.	TRBV18	TRBJ2-2	ASSPGADYTGELF
.	TRBV9	TRBJ2-7	ASSATGSVYYEQY
.	TRBV5-6	TRBJ1-2	ASRPLTGLGGYT
.	TRBV19	TRBJ2-7	ASSPAGDLIYEQY
once	TRBV9	TRBJ2-5	ASSVGRNRGTQY
.	TRBV14	TRBJ2-5	ASSHSTGSVQETQY
.	TRBV27	TRBJ1-1	ASSLGGNTEAF
.	TRBV19	TRBJ2-1	ASNREPYNEQF
.	TRBV5-1	TRBJ2-7	ASSLATGKSYEQY
.	TRBV2	TRBJ2-7	ASSEAGTGDRSSYEQY
.	TRBV11-2	TRBJ2-5	ASSHREKQETQY
.	TRBV7-9	TRBJ2-3	ASSASPDTQY
.	TRBV9	TRBJ2-1	ASSGTRSYNEQF
.	TRBV9	TRBJ1-4	ASSVVPGDEKLF